These 5 T cell receptor beta chains were sequenced from one sample in a study of T cell clones after liver transplantation. The repertoire was sequenced with immunoSEQ multiplex PCR; TCRdb's copy has only in-frame clones and lacks some. The table includes roughly 70,000 clones, 80% detected once. The sequencing here drew on CD4+ T cells from blood, taken before liver transplant. The receptors derive from a human donor who received a liver transplant.

This clone was seen a few times. The chain has TRBV5-1 and TRBJ2-1; no clear D gene. Per germline, CDR1 SGHRS and CDR2 YFSETQ. The CDR3 length is 15 residues. V was trimmed by 0 bases and J by 5 bases, leaving 12 bases between them. The CDR3 coding sequence is TGCGCCAGCAGCTTGGTAGTAGGACCCGACAATGAGCAGTTCTTC. Translated: CASSLVVGPDNEQFF.

The genes are TRBV5-4 and TRBJ1-2; 8 nucleotides line up with TRBD1. CDR1 is SGHNT and CDR2 is YYREEE in the germline V gene (reference sequence). V was clipped by 4 bases and J by 3 bases; unmatched bases: 11. This CDR3 has 16 amino acids. CDR3 coding DNA: TGTGCCAGCAGCACAGGTCGGGGACAGGTGGACTATGGCTACACCTTC. Translated, it gives CASSTGRGQVDYGYTF.

This clone was found once. This chain uses TRBV5-4 with TRBJ2-5; TRBD2 matches at 12 bases. The germline V gene encodes CDR1 SGHNT and CDR2 YYREEE (reference sequence). The CDR3 consists of 16 residues. V trimming: 4 bases; J trimming: 1 base; junction bases outside the gene matches: 5. In DNA, the CDR3 is TGTGCCAGCAGCCAGGGGGGACTAGCGGGCCAAGAGACCCAGTACTTC. It yields the protein CASSQGGLAGQETQYF.

This clone showed up just once. The V call is TRBV5-6, the J call TRBJ1-1; the D is unclear. Per germline, CDR1 SGHDT and CDR2 YYEEEE. The CDR3 sequence is 15 residues long. V was pared by 0 bases and J by 4 bases, with 13 bases between. CDR3 region: CASSLEGRWVTEAFF. CDR3 DNA sequence: TGTGCCAGCAGCTTGGAGGGCAGGTGGGTCACTGAAGCTTTCTTT. The full variable domain, completed using reference TRBV5-6 and TRBJ1-1, is DAGVTQSPTHLIKTRGQQVTLRCSPKSGHDTVSWYQQALGQGPQFIFQYYEEEERQRGNFPDRFSGHQFPNYSSELNVNALLLGDSALYLCASSLEGRWVTEAFFGQGTRLTVV.

This chain connects TRBV6-5 to TRBJ1-4, with D perhaps TRBD1 (6 bases). CDR3 length: 15 residues. Trimming pared 0 bases from V and 1 base from J, leaving 6 bases between. Germline V gene data show CDR1 as MNHEY and CDR2 as SVGAGI. CDR3 residues: CASSYSGGTNEKLFF. In DNA, the CDR3 is TGTGCCAGCAGTTACTCAGGGGGAACTAATGAAAAACTGTTTTTT.